A single T cell receptor (beta chain) is shown here with its context. Germline values: CDR1 MDHEN, CDR2 SYDVKM. The CDR3 runs to 17 residues. With 5 bases clipped from V and 6 bases from J, the junction kept 9 bases outside the gene matches. The record originates from a study of T cell changes during pregnancy in multiple sclerosis. The protocol was immunoSEQ multiplex PCR, while the TCRdb copy is restricted to in-frame clones and leaves out a portion. The sample lists some 110,000 clones, 90% to 95% occurring once. This material consisted of peripheral blood, taken in the third trimester of pregnancy. This sequence joins TRBV28 and TRBJ2-2, with 13 bases identical to TRBD2. This clonotype originated in a female donor with multiple sclerosis, enrolled in a pregnancy study. The CDR3 DNA is TGTGCCAGCAGTAAGGGACTAGCGGGATTGAGGGCCGGGGAGCTGTTTTTT. This encodes CASSKGLAGLRAGELFF.